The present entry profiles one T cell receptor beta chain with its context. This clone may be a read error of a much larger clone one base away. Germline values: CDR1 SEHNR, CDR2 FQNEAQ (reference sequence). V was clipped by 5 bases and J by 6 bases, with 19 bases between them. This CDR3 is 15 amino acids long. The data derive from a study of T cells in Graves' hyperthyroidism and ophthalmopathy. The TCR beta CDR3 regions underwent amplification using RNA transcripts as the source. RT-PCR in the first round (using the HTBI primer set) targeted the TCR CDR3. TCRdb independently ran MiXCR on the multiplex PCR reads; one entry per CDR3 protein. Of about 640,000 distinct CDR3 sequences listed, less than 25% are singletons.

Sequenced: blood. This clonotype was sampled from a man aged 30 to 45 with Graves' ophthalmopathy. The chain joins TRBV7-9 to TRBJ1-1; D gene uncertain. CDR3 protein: CASSRVDNSRPEAFF. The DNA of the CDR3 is TGTGCCAGCAGCCGGGTAGACAACAGTCGACCTGAAGCTTTCTTT.